Presented here are 13 T cell receptor beta chains from one specimen sequenced in a study of CD8+ T cells in alopecia areata. The sample's treatment: oral pan-JAK inhibitor, 5-10 mg twice daily. The authors extracted RNA and reverse transcribed it into cDNA as the sequencing template. Assay used: immunoSEQ multiplex PCR; TCRdb lists only in-frame clones, some missing. The sample consists of a few hundred thousand clones, more than 30% of them appearing once. The specimen comprised CD4+ T cells sorted from blood, sampled at approximately week 30, from a patient treated with tofacitinib. Every receptor here comes from a human donor with alopecia areata.

Only a few counts were recorded for this clone. The V and J genes are TRBV27 and TRBJ2-1; 8 bases agree with TRBD1. From germline, CDR1 is MNHEY and CDR2 SMNVEV (reference sequence). Unmatched junction bases numbered 5, after V lost 8 bases and J lost 2 bases. This CDR3 has 14 amino acids. In DNA form, the CDR3 reads TGTGCCAGCCTCGGACAGGGAGCCTACAATGAGCAGTTCTTC. Protein product: CASLGQGAYNEQFF.

V usage is TRBV5-1 and J usage is TRBJ2-5, with TRBD1 matching 7 bases. Germline V lookup: CDR1 SGHRS, CDR2 YFSETQ. V dropped 8 bases and J dropped 5; count of bases not matched to a gene: 6. The CDR3 is made up of 12 amino acids. CDR3 nucleotides: TGCGCCAGTAGACAGGGAAAGGAGACCCAGTACTTC. Amino acids: CASRQGKETQYF.

The table lists this clone with a few counts. The chain couples TRBV10-3 to TRBJ1-1; no definite D call. V lost 3 bases to trimming and J lost 0 bases, with 11 bases between them. Germline V CDR1 and CDR2: ENHRY, SYGVKD. The CDR3 sequence is 15 residues long. CDR3 sequence (DNA): TGTGCCATCAGTGATGTTGACCGGGTGAACACTGAAGCTTTCTTT. Translated, it gives CAISDVDRVNTEAFF.

This chain uses TRBV19 with TRBJ2-7, with 9 bases matching TRBD1. The V gene's germline CDR1 is LNHDA and CDR2 SQIVND (reference sequence). With 1 base clipped from V and 6 bases from J, the junction kept 7 bases outside the gene matches. CDR3 size: 15 residues. The CDR3 sequence: CASSIAAQGAREQYF. CDR3 nucleotides: TGTGCCAGTAGTATAGCAGCACAGGGGGCGCGCGAGCAGTACTTC. Combining the CDR3 with reference TRBV19 and TRBJ2-7 gives the whole variable domain DGGITQSPKYLFRKEGQNVTLSCEQNLNHDAMYWYRQDPGQGLRLIYYSQIVNDFQKGDIAEGYSVSREKKESFPLTVTSAQKNPTAFYLCASSIAAQGAREQYFGPGTRLTVT.

The chain couples TRBV19 to TRBJ1-1; possible D gene TRBD1, 6 bases. This CDR3 spans 17 amino acids. Germline CDR1 reads LNHDA; CDR2 reads SQIVND (reference sequence). Trimming pared 7 bases from V and 4 bases from J, leaving 25 bases between. The CDR3 is CASTSLVGAVLTTEAFF. The DNA of the CDR3 is TGTGCCAGTACCTCACTAGTGGGGGCGGTTCTAACCACTGAAGCTTTCTTT.

This clone was detected only a few times. The genes are TRBV11-2 and TRBJ2-7; 8 bases are a match to TRBD1. The V gene end was trimmed by 1 base and the J gene end by 5 bases; junction bases not matched to a gene: 4. The CDR3 runs to 14 residues. CDR1 and CDR2 from the germline V gene are SGHAT and FQNNGV. CDR3 sequence: CASSLVVRGHEQYF. DNA for the CDR3: TGTGCCAGCAGCTTAGTAGTCAGGGGGCACGAGCAGTACTTC.

The chain carries TRBV18 and TRBJ2-7; D is unresolved. The CDR3 covers 13 residues. V lost 2 bases and J lost 2, with 7 bases in between. The germline CDR1 and CDR2 sequences are KGHSH and LQKENI. CDR3 bases: TGTGCCAGCTCACCAGACGGTCCCTACGAGCAGTACTTC. Translating gives CASSPDGPYEQYF.

V gene TRBV2 combines with J gene TRBJ1-5; D remains ambiguous. Per germline, CDR1 SNHLY and CDR2 FYNNEI. This CDR3 is 15 amino acids long. V lost 7 bases, J lost 0 bases, and 13 bases lay in between. In DNA, the CDR3 is TGTGCCAGCATGGACCACCAAAATAGCAATCAGCCCCAGCATTTT. This codes for CASMDHQNSNQPQHF.

The J gene is TRBJ1-1, the V gene TRBV9; the match to TRBD1 covers 7 bases. Germline trimming cut 3 bases from V and 1 base from J; bases unmatched to any gene: 12. CDR1 is SGDLS, CDR2 YYNGEE, per germline. The CDR3 contains 17 residues. CDR3 residues: CASSATPGGIRNTEAFF. The CDR3 nucleotides are TGTGCCAGCAGCGCAACCCCAGGGGGGATTCGGAACACTGAAGCTTTCTTT. Filled out from reference TRBV9 and TRBJ1-1, the complete variable domain reads DSGVTQTPKHLITATGQRVTLRCSPRSGDLSVYWYQQSLDQGLQFLIQYYNGEERAKGNILERFSAQQFPDLHSELNLSSLELGDSALYFCASSATPGGIRNTEAFFGQGTRLTVV.

The sample holds one count of this clone. This chain links TRBV2 with TRBJ2-2, with 10 nucleotides matching TRBD1. The CDR3 runs to 14 residues. CDR1 and CDR2 from the germline V gene are SNHLY and FYNNEI. Trimming removed 5 bases from V and 8 bases from J; junction bases left unmatched: 5. CDR3 DNA sequence: TGTGCCAGCAGTCTCGACAGGGGGCAGGGGGAGCTGTTTTTT. This codes for CASSLDRGQGELFF.

The chain has TRBV5-1 and TRBJ2-2, with D possibly matching TRBD1 (5 bases). This CDR3 has 16 residues. The V end was cut by 4 bases, the J end by 0 bases, with 13 bases between. Germline V gives CDR1 SGHRS, CDR2 YFSETQ. CDR3 residues: CASSIGHTANTGELFF. The CDR3 DNA reads TGCGCCAGCAGCATCGGACACACTGCGAACACCGGGGAGCTGTTTTTT.

The chain is built from TRBV5-1 and TRBJ1-2; D unresolved. The CDR3 contains 14 residues. Per germline, CDR1 SGHRS and CDR2 YFSETQ. Trimming cost V 0 bases and J 6 bases, with 12 bases left between them. CDR3 sequence (DNA): TGCGCCAGCAGCTTGGGCGGGGTTGGCGATGGCTACACCTTC. The encoded protein is CASSLGGVGDGYTF.

The chain is built from TRBV2 and TRBJ2-2; no clear D gene. V gave up 3 bases and J gave up 2 bases, with 7 bases separating them. This CDR3 contains 14 residues. Germline V gene data show CDR1 as SNHLY and CDR2 as FYNNEI. CDR3: CASSDSSNTGELFF. The CDR3 bases are TGTGCCAGCAGTGATAGTTCCAACACCGGGGAGCTGTTTTTT. The entire variable domain, with the rest obtained from reference TRBV2 and TRBJ2-2, is as follows: EPEVTQTPSHQVTQMGQEVILRCVPISNHLYFYWYRQILGQKVEFLVSFYNNEISEKSEIFDDQFSVERPDGSNFTLKIRSTKLEDSAMYFCASSDSSNTGELFFGEGSRLTVL.